What follows describes a single T cell receptor (beta chain). These data originate in a study of blood T cell repertoires in COVID-19. Study-wide background: T cells, B-cell-depleted T cells, or PBMCs supplied cDNA or gDNA.

Methods used by the authors: Amplification of reference gene primers was used by the study to estimate nucleated cell counts. Only in-frame clones appear in the TCRdb table, and some are missing; sequencing was by immunoSEQ multiplex PCR. The V and J calls and clone size are taken from that table; D and trimming were inferred from the DNA. The sample contains hundreds of thousands of clones, roughly 85% of which appear only once. Trimming shortened V by 5 bases and J by 7 bases, and 17 bases separated the two germline ends. The V gene's germline CDR1 is LNHNV and CDR2 YYDKDF (reference sequence). This CDR3 comprises 15 residues.

The V and J genes are TRBV15 and TRBJ1-4; D possibly corresponds to TRBD1 (5 bases). Input material: peripheral blood. The TCR sequence derives from a man over 45 with active or convalescent COVID-19. The CDR3 here is CATSYTRAPGEKLFF. The CDR3, as DNA: TGTGCCACCAGCTATACCAGGGCCCCAGGTGAAAAACTGTTTTTT.